One T cell receptor beta chain is described in this entry. Its antigen remains unknown. The data belong to a study of shared clonotypes between healthy human individuals. General study findings and limits: Blood was the sole source, and tissue repertoires probably differ.

Generated by immunoSEQ multiplex PCR, the TCRdb table keeps only in-frame clones and is missing some. The sample lists 450,000 to 500,000 clones, approximately 84% occurring once. Sequenced input: PBMCs. The clonotype was recovered from a woman between 40 and 50 years old in good health. Some clones in this sample may be carry-over from other donors' samples.

CDR3 coding DNA: TGTGCCAGCTCACGAGCGCTAGTACCCGGGGAGCTGTTTTTT. This sequence encodes CASSRALVPGELFF. The genes are TRBV18 and TRBJ2-2; D gene ambiguous. In germline, CDR1 is KGHSH, CDR2 LQKENI. The V gene lost 4 bases and the J gene lost 6 bases, with 12 bases spanning the gap. The CDR3 sequence is 14 residues long.